This T cell receptor beta chain was recovered during a study of beta chain features in type 1 diabetes. Findings of the study overall: HLA influence on TCRB rearrangement stayed unresolved here. People with Type 1 diabetes carried modestly yet significantly shorter TCRB CDR3s in all four CD4+ subsets.

CDR3 length: 14 residues. The germline V gene has CDR1 SGHKS and CDR2 YYEKEE (reference sequence). V dropped 0 bases and J dropped 2 bases, with 9 bases sitting between them. Expressed TCRB transcripts got sequenced, as all isolated RNA was reverse transcribed. The protocol was immunoSEQ multiplex PCR, while the TCRdb copy is restricted to in-frame clones and leaves out a portion. The sample holds 900,000 or so clones, about a sixth seen once. This clone was observed a few times. What it binds is unknown. The clonotype originates from a woman younger than 30 in good health. The chain joins TRBV5-5 to TRBJ2-7; D unclear. Input material: naive CD4+ T cells from blood. CDR3 protein: CASSLDTHTYEQYF. The CDR3 DNA follows: TGTGCCAGCAGCTTGGACACCCACACCTACGAGCAGTACTTC. The full variable domain, completed using reference TRBV5-5 and TRBJ2-7, is DAGVTQSPTHLIKTRGQQVTLRCSPISGHKSVSWYQQVLGQGPQFIFQYYEKEERGRGNFPDRFSARQFPNYSSELNVNALLLGDSALYLCASSLDTHTYEQYFGPGTRLTVT.